The source of this TCR beta chain is a study of beta chain features in type 1 diabetes. Findings and limits, study-wide: Short templates might get an advantage during PCR, and this would be equal in patients and controls. TCRB CDR3s were moderately but significantly shorter in Type 1 diabetes patients in all four CD4+ subsets.

Blood was collected once per donor into heparin, averaging approximately 110 mL. V gave up 4 bases and J gave up 5 bases, with 21 bases separating them. This CDR3 contains 17 residues. This clone has at least ten counts. The target antigen is unknown. The whole isolated RNA underwent reverse transcription, so sequencing captured expressed TCRB transcripts. The average output of naive, central memory and regulatory T cell samples was several million reads. Profiling relied on immunoSEQ multiplex PCR, and the TCRdb table lists in-frame clones only, not all of them. The sample yields under 950,000 clones, roughly 17% seen once.

V and J are TRBV23-1 and TRBJ1-5; no clear D gene. TRBV23-1 is an open reading frame whose function is uncertain. Source material: naive CD4+ T cells from blood. This receptor was identified in a woman aged 18 to 35 in good health. The CDR3 sequence is CASSPRLVHGEDQPQHF. CDR3 sequence (DNA): TGCGCCAGCAGTCCGCGCCTTGTGCATGGTGAGGATCAGCCCCAGCATTTT.